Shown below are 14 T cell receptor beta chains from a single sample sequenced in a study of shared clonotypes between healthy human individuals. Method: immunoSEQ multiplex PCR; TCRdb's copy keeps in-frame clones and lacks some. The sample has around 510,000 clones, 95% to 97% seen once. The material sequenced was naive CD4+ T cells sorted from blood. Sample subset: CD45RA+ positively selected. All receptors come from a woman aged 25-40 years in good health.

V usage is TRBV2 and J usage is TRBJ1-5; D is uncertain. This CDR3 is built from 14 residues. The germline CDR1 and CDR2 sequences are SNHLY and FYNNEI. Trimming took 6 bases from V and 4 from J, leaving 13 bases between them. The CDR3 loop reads CASRIGLPNQPQHF. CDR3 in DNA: TGTGCCAGCAGGATCGGACTGCCTAATCAGCCCCAGCATTTT.

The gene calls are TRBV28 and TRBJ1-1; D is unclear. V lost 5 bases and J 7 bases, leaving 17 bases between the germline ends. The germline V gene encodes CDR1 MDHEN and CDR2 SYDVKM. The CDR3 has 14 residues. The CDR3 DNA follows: TGTGCCAGCAGTCCCCACCAGGCAGCGGTTGAAGCTTTCTTT. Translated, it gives CASSPHQAAVEAFF.

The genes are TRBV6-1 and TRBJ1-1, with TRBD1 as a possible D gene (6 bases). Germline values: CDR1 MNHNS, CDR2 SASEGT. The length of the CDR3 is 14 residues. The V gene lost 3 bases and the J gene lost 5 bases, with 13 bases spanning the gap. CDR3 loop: CASSDVQGRTEAFF. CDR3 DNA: TGTGCCAGCAGTGACGTCCAGGGGAGGACTGAAGCTTTCTTT.

The CDR3 loop reads CANRGAYEQYF. The DNA of the CDR3 is TGTGCCAACAGGGGCGCCTACGAGCAGTACTTC. The rearrangement joins TRBV27 to TRBJ2-7; TRBD1 matches 7 bases. Per the germline V gene, CDR1 is MNHEY and CDR2 is SMNVEV (reference sequence). V trimming: 10 bases; J trimming: 2 bases; junction bases outside the gene matches: 2. CDR3 length equals 11 residues.

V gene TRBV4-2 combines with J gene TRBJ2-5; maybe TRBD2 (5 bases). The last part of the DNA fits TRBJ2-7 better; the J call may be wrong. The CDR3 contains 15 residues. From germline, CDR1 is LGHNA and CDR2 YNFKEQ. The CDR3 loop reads CASSQAKLDMDEQYF. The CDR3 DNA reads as TGTGCCAGCAGCCAAGCCAAACTAGATATGGACGAGCAGTACTTC.

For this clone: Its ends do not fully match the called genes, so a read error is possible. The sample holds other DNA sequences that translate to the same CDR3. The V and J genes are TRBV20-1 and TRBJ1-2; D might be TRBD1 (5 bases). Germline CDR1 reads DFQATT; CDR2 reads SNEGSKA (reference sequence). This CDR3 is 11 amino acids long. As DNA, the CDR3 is TGCAGTGCAAGAGGGGACTATGGCTACACCTTC. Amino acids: CSARGDYGYTF.

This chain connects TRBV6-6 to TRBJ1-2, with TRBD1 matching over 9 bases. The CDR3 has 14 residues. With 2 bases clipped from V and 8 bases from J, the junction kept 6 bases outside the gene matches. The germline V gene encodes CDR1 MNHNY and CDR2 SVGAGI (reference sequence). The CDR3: CASSYTQDRGGYTF. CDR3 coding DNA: TGTGCCAGCAGTTACACCCAGGACAGGGGAGGCTACACCTTC.

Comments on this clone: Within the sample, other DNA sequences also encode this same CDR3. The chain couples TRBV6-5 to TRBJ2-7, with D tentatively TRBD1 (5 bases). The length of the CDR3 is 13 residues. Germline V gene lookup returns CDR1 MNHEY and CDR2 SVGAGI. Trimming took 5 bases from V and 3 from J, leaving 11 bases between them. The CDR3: CASSRTQGYEQYF. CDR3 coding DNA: TGTGCCAGCAGTCGAACCCAGGGCTACGAGCAGTACTTC.

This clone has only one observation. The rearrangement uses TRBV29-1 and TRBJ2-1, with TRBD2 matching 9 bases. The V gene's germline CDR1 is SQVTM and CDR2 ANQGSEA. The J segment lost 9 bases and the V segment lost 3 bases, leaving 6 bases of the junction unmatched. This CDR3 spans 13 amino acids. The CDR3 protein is CSVERREGREQFF. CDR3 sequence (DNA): TGCAGCGTTGAGAGGCGGGAGGGCCGTGAGCAGTTCTTC.

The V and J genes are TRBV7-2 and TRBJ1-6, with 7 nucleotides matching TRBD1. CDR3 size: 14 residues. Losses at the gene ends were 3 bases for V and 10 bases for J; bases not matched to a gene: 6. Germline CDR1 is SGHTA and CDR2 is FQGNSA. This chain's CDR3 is CASSFRQGGSPLHF. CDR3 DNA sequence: TGTGCCAGCAGCTTCAGACAGGGAGGGTCACCCCTCCACTTT. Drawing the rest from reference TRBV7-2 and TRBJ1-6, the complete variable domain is GAGVSQSPSNKVTEKGKDVELRCDPISGHTALYWYRQSLGQGLEFLIYFQGNSAPDKSGLPSDRFSAERTGGSVSTLTIQRTQQEDSAVYLCASSFRQGGSPLHFGNGTRLTVT.

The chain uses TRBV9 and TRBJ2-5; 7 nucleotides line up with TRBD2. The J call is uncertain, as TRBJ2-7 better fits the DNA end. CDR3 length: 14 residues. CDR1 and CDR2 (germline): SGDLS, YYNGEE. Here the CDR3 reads CASSVGGSEGEQYF. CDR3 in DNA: TGTGCCAGCAGCGTAGGCGGGAGTGAGGGCGAGCAGTACTTC.

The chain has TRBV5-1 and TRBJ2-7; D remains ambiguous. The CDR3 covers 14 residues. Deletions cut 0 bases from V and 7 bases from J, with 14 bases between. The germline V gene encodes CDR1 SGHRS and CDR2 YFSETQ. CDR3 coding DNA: TGCGCCAGCAGCTTGGCCGCGGCTGCTCCTGAGCAGTACTTC. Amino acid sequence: CASSLAAAAPEQYF.

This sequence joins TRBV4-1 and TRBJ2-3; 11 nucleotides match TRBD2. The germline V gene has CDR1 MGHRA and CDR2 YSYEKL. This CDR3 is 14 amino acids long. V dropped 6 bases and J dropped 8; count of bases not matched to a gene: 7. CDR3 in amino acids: CASSQTSGSGTQYF. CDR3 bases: TGCGCCAGCAGTCAAACTAGCGGGAGTGGTACGCAGTATTTT.

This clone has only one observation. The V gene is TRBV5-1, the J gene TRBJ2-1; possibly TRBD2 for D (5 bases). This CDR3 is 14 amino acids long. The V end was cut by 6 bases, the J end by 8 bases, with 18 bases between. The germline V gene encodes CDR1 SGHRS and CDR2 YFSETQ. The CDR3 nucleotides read TGCGCCAGCACCGACCAGGACTGGCCCCATGAGCAGTTCTTC. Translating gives CASTDQDWPHEQFF.